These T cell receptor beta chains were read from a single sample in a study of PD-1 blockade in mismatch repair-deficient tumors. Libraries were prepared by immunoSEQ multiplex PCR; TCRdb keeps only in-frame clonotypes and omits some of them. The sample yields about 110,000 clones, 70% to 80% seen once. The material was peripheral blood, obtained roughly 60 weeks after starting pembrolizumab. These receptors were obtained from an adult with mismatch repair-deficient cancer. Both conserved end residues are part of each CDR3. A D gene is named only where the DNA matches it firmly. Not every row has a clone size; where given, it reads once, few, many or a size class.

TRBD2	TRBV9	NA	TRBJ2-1	TGTGCCAGCAGCGCACCGGGCGTGGGAGGGAATGAGCAGTTCTTC	CASSAPGVGGNEQFF
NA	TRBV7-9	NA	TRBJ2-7	TGTGCCAGCAGCCATGGGGACGCAAGTTTCTACGAGCAGTACTTC	CASSHGDASFYEQYF
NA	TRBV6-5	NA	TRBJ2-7	TGTGCCAGCAGGGACACGCCGGGCAACGAGCAGTACTTC	CASRDTPGNEQYF
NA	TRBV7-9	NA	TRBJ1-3	TGTGCCAGCAGCTTAGCGGCTGGAAACACCATATATTTT	CASSLAAGNTIYF
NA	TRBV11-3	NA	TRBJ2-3	TGTGCCAGCAGCCTCACTCCGCTTCTGGCAGATACGCAGTATTTT	CASSLTPLLADTQYF
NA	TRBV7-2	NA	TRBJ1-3	TGTGCCAGCAGCTTAGGGCCAGGGAGCGGAAACACCATATATTTT	CASSLGPGSGNTIYF
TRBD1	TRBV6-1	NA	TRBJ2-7	TGTGCCATCAGGACAGGTCTTTCCTACGAGCAGTACTTC	CAIRTGLSYEQYF
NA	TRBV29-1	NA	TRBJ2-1	TGCAGCGTTGAAGAGCCGCGAGAGCAAGGCAATGAGCAGTTCTTC	CSVEEPREQGNEQFF
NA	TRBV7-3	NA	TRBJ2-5	TGTGCCAGCAGCCCGGGGTCCAAACAAGAGACCCAGTACTTC	CASSPGSKQETQYF
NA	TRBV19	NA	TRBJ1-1	TGTGCCAGTACCAAGCAGGGGTACACTGAAGCTTTCTTT	CASTKQGYTEAFF
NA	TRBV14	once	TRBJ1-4	TGTGCCAGCAGCCAGGCTTATACAGGGCAAAGCGAAAAACTGTTTTTT	CASSQAYTGQSEKLFF
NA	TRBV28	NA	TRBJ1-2	TGTGCCAGCGGGGGGGCCCGCTATGGCTACACCTTC	CASGGARYGYTF
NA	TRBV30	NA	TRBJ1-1	TGTGCCTGGATGCGGGGGTCGGCATTGAACACTGAAGCTTTCTTT	CAWMRGSALNTEAFF
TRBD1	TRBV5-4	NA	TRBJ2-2	TGTGCCAGCAGTTCTGCGGGACAGGGAGTACTCTCGGGGGAGCTGTTTTTT	CASSSAGQGVLSGELFF
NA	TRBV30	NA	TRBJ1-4	TGTGCCTGGAGTGGGCCGGGGCTTGGGCAGGGAAAACTGTTTTTT	CAWSGPGLGQGKLFF
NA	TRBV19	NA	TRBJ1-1	TGTGCCAGTAGTAGAGGCATGGGGGTGGGCCGGAACACTGAAGCTTTCTTT	CASSRGMGVGRNTEAFF
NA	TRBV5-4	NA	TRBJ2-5	TGTGCCAGCAGCTTGGCCGGCCTAGCGGAGACCCAGTACTTC	CASSLAGLAETQYF
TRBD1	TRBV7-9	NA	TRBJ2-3	TGTGCCAGCAGCACAGGACAGGGGGCATTTCCCACAGATACGCAGTATTTT	CASSTGQGAFPTDTQYF
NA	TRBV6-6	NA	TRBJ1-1	TGTGCCAGCAGTTACAATGGGGTTGGCACTGAAGCTTTCTTT	CASSYNGVGTEAFF
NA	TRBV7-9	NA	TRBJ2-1	TGTGCCAGCAGCTTCTCCGGGGGCTCCTACAATGAGCAGTTCTTC	CASSFSGGSYNEQFF
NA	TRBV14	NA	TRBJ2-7	TGTGCCAGCAGCCAAGACTTCCGGGACAATCCGAGGTACGAGCAGTACTTC	CASSQDFRDNPRYEQYF
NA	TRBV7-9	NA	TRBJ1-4	TGTGCCAGCAGCCACGAGGGGTTTAGCGGTATAGGAGAAAAACTGTTTTTT	CASSHEGFSGIGEKLFF
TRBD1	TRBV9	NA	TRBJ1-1	TGTGCCAGCAGCGGGGGGCCTACAGGGGTGGGCACTGAAGCTTTCTTT	CASSGGPTGVGTEAFF
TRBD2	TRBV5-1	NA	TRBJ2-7	TGCGCCAGCAGCTTGGTTGGACTAGCGGGGACCGCCTACGAGCAGTACTTC	CASSLVGLAGTAYEQYF
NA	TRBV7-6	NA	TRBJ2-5	TGTGCCAGCAGCTTATGGGATTCCGGTGGGGAGACCCAGTACTTC	CASSLWDSGGETQYF
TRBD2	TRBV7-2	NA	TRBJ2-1	TGTGCCAGCAGCCTTCTAGCGGGAGCCGGCAATGAGCAGTTCTTC	CASSLLAGAGNEQFF
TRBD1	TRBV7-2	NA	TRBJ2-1	TGTGCCAGTGGGGGACAGGTGGCCTACAATGAGCAGTTCTTC	CASGGQVAYNEQFF
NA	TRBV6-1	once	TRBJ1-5	TGTGCCAGCAGTGAAGGTAGGGGACCGGGTCAGCCCCAGCATTTT	CASSEGRGPGQPQHF
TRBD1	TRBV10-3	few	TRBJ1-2	TGTGCCATCAGTTCGAAAGACAGGGACTTTCTGGACTATGGCTACACCTTC	CAISSKDRDFLDYGYTF
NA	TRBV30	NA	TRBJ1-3	TGTGCCTGGAGTCCCCTTGGGGGTACTGGAAACACCATATATTTT	CAWSPLGGTGNTIYF
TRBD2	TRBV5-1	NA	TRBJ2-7	TGCGCCAGCAGCTTGGAGGCGGGAGGGCCCGAGCAGTACTTC	CASSLEAGGPEQYF
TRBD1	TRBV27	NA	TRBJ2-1	TGTGCCAGCAGTTTAAACCCGACAGGGTGGCAGTTCTTC	CASSLNPTGWQFF
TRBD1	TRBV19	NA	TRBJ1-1	TGTGCCAGTAGTTCGCCGGGACAGGCCATGAACACTGAAGCTTTCTTT	CASSSPGQAMNTEAFF
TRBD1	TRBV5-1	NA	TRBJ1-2	TGCGCCAGCAGCAAAGGACAGGGGGCTAACTATGGCTACACCTTC	CASSKGQGANYGYTF
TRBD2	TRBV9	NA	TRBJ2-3	TGTGCCAGCAGCACTAGGGGACTAGCGGGACCTCTGGATACGCAGTATTTT	CASSTRGLAGPLDTQYF
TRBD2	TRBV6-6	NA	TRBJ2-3	TGTGCCAGCAGTTACCTGCCTAGCGGCTACACAGATACGCAGTATTTT	CASSYLPSGYTDTQYF
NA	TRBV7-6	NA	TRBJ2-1	TGTGCCAGCAGCCCCGAGGTGAGCTCCTACAATGAGCAGTTCTTC	CASSPEVSSYNEQFF
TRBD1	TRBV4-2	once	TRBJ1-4	TGTGCCAGCAGCCCACGGGACAGGGAGGCTAATGAAAAACTGTTTTTT	CASSPRDREANEKLFF
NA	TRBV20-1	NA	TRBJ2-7	TGCAGTGCTAGCCTAGCCCACGAGCAGTACTTC	CSASLAHEQYF
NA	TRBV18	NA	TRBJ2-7	TGTGCCAGCTCACCGAGCAGCTACGAGCAGTACTTC	CASSPSSYEQYF
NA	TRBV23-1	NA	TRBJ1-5	TGCGCCAGATGGGGGGGGAGCAATCAGCCCCAGCATTTT	CARWGGSNQPQHF
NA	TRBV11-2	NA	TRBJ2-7	TGTGCCAGCAGCTTCGGGGCGGCCTACGAGCAGTACTTC	CASSFGAAYEQYF
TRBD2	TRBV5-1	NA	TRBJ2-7	TGCGCCAGCAGCCGGGGGGAGGTTTCCCACGAGCAGTACTTC	CASSRGEVSHEQYF
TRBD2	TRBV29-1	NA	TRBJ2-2	TGCAGCGCCACGGGGGGGACTTGGAACACCGGGGAGCTGTTTTTT	CSATGGTWNTGELFF
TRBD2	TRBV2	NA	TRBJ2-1	TGTGCCAGCAGTGAAGGCCTAGCGGGAGATTCGTTATTCTTC	CASSEGLAGDSLFF
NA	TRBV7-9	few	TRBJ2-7	TGTGCCAGCAGCCTGGTTTTGACGGGAGCCTACGAGCAGTACTTC	CASSLVLTGAYEQYF
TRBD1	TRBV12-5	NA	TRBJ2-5	TGTGCTAGTGGTTTGGTATTGGAGGACAGGACCCAGCCCCAAGAGACCCAGTACTTC	CASGLVLEDRTQPQETQYF
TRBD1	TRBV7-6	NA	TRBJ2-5	TGTGCCAGCAGCTCACGACAGGGGGCAGAAGAGACCCAGTACTTC	CASSSRQGAEETQYF
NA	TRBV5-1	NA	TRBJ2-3	TGCGCCAGCTCCGTTTTAGGATCGGGCACAGATACGCAGTATTTT	CASSVLGSGTDTQYF
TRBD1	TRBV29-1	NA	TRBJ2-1	TGCAGCGTTGAAGATCCCTCCGGGACAGGGTCCTACAATGAGCAGTTCTTC	CSVEDPSGTGSYNEQFF
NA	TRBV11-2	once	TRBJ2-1	TGTGCCAGCAGCTTAGTCGGAGGTTCGCTCAATGAGCAGTTCTTC	CASSLVGGSLNEQFF
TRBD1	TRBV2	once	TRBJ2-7	TGTGCCAGCAGCGCGGGACAGGAGGCCTCCTACGAGCAGTACTTC	CASSAGQEASYEQYF
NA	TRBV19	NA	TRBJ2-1	TGTGCCAGTAGTATAGACTATTGGGGGAGGAGTGAGCAGTTCTTC	CASSIDYWGRSEQFF
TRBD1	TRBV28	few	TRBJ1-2	TGTGCCAGCAGTAAACACCGGACAGGAGGCTATGGCTACACCTTC	CASSKHRTGGYGYTF
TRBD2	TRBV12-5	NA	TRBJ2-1	TGTGCTAGTGGTTTTTGGGGGGGATTCCTTTACAATGAGCAGTTCTTC	CASGFWGGFLYNEQFF
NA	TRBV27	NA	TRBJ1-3	TGTGCCAGCAGTTTTGGACTACCGGGACAAGCTGGAAACACCATATATTTT	CASSFGLPGQAGNTIYF
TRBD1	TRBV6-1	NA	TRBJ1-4	TGTGCCAGCAGTGACAGGGGGCTGGCTGAAAAACTGTTTTTT	CASSDRGLAEKLFF